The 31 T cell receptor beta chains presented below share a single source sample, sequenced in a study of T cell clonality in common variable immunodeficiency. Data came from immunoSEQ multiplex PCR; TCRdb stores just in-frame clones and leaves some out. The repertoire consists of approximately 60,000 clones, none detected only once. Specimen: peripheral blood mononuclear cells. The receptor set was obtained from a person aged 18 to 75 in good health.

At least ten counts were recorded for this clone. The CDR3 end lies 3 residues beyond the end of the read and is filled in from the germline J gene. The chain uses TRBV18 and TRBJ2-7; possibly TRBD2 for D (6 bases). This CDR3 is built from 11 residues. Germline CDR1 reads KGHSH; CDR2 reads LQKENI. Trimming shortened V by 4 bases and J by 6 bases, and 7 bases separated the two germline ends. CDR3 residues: CASSLGGEQYF. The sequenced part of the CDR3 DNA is TGTGCCAGCTCACTCGGGGGCGAG.

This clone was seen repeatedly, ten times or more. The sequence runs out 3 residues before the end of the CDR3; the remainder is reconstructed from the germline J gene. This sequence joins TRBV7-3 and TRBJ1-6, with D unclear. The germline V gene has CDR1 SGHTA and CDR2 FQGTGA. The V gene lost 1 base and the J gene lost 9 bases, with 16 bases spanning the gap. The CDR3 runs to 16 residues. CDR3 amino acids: CASSLNPAGSGSPLHF. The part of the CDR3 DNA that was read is TGTGCCAGCAGCTTAAACCCCGCGGGGTCGGGTTCACCC.

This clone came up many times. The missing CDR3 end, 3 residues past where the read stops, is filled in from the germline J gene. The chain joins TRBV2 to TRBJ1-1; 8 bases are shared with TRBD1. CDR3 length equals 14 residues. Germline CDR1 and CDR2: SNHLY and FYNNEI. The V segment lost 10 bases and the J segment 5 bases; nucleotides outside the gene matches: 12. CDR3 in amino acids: CATAFRGRGTEAFF. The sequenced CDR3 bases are TGTGCCACAGCTTTCAGGGGGCGAGGGACTGAA. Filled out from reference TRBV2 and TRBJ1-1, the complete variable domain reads EPEVTQTPSHQVTQMGQEVILRCVPISNHLYFYWYRQILGQKVEFLVSFYNNEISEKSEIFDDQFSVERPDGSNFTLKIRSTKLEDSAMYFCATAFRGRGTEAFFGQGTRLTVV.

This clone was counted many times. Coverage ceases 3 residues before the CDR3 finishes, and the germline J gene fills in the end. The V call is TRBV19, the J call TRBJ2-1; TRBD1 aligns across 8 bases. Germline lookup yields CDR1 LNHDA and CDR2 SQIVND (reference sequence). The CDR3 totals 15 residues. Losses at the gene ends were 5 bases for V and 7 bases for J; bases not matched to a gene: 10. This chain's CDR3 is CASSSRTGKGNEQFF. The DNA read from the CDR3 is TGTGCCAGTAGTTCTCGGACAGGGAAGGGGAATGAG. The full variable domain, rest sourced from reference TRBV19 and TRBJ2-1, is DGGITQSPKYLFRKEGQNVTLSCEQNLNHDAMYWYRQDPGQGLRLIYYSQIVNDFQKGDIAEGYSVSREKKESFPLTVTSAQKNPTAFYLCASSSRTGKGNEQFFGPGTRLTVL.

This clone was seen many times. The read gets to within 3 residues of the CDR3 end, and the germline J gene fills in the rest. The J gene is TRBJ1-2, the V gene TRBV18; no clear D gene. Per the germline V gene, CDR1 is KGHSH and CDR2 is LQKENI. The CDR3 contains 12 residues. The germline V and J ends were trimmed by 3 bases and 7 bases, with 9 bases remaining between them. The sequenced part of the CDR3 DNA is TGTGCCAGCTCACCGCAGGCGGGTGGC. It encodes CASSPQAGG. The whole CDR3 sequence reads CASSPQAGGYTF.

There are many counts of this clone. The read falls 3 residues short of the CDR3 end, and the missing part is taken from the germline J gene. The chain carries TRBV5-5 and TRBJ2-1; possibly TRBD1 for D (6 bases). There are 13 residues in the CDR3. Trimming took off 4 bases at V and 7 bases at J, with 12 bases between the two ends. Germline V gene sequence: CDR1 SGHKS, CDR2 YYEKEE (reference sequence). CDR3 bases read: TGTGCCAGCAGCCAGGGGACGGGGAATGAG. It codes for CASSQGTGNE. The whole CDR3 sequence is CASSQGTGNEQFF.

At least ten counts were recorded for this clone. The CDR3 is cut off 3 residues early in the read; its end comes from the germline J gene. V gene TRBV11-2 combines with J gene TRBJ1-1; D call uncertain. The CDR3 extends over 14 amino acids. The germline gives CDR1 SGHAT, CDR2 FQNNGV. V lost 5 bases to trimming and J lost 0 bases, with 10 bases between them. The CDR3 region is CASSPTGVNTEAFF. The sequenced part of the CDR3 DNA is TGTGCCAGCAGCCCCACCGGTGTGAACACTGAA.

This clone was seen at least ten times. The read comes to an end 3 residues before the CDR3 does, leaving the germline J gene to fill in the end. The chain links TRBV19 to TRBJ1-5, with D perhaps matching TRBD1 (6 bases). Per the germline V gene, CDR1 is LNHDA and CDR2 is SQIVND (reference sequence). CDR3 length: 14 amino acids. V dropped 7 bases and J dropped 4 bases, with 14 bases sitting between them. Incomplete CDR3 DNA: TGTGCCAGTACCTCGACAGGCCCTAATCAGCCC. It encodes CASTSTGPNQP. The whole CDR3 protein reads CASTSTGPNQPQHF.

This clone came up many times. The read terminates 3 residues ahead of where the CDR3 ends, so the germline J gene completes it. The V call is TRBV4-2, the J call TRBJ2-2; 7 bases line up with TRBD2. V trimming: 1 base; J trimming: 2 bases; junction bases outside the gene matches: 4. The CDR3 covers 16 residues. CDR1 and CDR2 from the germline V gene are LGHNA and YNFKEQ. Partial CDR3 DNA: TGTGCCAGCAGCCAAGGGCTAGCGGCAAACACCGGGGAG. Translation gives CASSQGLAANTGE. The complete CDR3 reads CASSQGLAANTGELFF.

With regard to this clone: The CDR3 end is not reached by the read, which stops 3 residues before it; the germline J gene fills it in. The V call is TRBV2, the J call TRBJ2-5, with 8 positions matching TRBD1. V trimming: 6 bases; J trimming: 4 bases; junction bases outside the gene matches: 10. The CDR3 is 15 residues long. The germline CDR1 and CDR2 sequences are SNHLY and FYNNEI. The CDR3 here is CASRDGRGPGETQYF. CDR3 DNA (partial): TGTGCCAGCAGGGACGGCAGGGGGCCGGGAGAGACC.

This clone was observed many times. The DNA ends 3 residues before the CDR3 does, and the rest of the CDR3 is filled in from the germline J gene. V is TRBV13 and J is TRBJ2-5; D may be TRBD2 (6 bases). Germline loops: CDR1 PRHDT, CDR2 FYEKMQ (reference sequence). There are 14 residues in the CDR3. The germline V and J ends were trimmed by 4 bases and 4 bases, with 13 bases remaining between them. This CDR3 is CASSSRGAIETQYF. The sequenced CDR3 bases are TGTGCCAGCAGCTCCCGCGGGGCCATAGAGACC.

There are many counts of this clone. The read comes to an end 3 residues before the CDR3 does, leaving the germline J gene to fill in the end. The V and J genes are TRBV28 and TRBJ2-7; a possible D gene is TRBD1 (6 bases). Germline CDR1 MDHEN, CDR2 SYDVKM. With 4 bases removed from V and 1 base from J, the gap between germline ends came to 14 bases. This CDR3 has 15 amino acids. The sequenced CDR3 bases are TGTGCCAGCAGTTCGCAGACAGGCAGTTCCTACGAG. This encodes CASSSQTGSSYE. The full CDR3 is CASSSQTGSSYEQYF.

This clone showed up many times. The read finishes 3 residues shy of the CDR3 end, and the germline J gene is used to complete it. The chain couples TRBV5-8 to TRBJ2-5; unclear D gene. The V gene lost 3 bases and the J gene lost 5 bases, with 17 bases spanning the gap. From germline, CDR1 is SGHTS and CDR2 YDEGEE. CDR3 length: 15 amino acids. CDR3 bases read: TGTGCCAGCAGCTCGCGAAAAATTCTCTCCGAGACC. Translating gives CASSSRKILSET. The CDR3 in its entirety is CASSSRKILSETQYF.

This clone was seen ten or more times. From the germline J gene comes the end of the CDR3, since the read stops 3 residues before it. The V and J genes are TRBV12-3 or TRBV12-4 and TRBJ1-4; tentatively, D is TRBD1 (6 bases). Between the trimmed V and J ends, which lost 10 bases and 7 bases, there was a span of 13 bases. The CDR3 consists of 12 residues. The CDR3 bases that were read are TGTGCCACGAGAATAGGGGGTGAAAAA. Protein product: CATRIGGEK. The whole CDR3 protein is CATRIGGEKLFF.

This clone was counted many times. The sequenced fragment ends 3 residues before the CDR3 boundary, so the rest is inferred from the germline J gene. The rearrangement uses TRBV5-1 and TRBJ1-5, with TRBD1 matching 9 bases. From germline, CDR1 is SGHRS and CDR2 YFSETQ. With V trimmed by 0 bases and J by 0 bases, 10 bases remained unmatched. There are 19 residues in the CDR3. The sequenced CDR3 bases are TGCGCCAGCAGCTTGGTATGGGGGACAGGGTTTCGTAGCAATCAGCCC. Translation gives CASSLVWGTGFRSNQP. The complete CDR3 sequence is CASSLVWGTGFRSNQPQHF.

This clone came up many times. CDR3 DNA, as far as it was read: TGTGCCAGCAGCCGCCTCCTCGCAGGTACG. As protein: CASSRLLAGT. The entire CDR3 is CASSRLLAGTQYF. This chain joins TRBV7-9 and TRBJ2-3, with D uncertain. The read finishes 3 residues shy of the CDR3 end, and the germline J gene is used to complete it. The CDR3 consists of 13 residues. Germline CDR1 reads SEHNR; CDR2 reads FQNEAQ (reference sequence). The ends were cut back, 5 bases at V and 8 bases at J, with 14 bases in the middle.

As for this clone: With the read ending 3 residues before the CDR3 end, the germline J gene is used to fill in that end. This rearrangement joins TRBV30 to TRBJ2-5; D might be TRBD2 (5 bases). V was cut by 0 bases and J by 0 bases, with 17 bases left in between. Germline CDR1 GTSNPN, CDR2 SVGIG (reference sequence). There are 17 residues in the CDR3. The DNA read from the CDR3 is TGTGCCTGGAGTGTATTAGCGACCCTTACGTACCAAGAGACC. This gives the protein CAWSVLATLTYQET. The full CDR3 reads CAWSVLATLTYQETQYF. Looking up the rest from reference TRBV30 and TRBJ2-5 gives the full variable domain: SQTIHQWPATLVQPVGSPLSLECTVEGTSNPNLYWYRQAAGRGLQLLFYSVGIGQISSEVPQNLSASRPQDRQFILSSKKLLLSDSGFYLCAWSVLATLTYQETQYFGPGTRLLVL.

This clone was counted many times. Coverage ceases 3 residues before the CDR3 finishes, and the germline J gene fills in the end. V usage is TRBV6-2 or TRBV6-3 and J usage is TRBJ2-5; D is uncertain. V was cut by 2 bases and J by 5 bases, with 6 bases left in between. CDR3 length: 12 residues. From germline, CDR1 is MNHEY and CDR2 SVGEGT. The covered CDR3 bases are TGTGCCAGCAGTTACGTTCGGGAGACC. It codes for CASSYVRET. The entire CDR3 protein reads CASSYVRETQYF.

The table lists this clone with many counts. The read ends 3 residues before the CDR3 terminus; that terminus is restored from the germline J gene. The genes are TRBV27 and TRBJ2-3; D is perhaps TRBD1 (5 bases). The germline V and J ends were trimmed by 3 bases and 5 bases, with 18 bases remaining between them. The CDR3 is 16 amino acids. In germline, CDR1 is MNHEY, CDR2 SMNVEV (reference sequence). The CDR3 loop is CASSFLQGIRGDTQYF. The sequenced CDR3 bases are TGTGCCAGCAGTTTCCTACAAGGGATAAGGGGAGATACG.

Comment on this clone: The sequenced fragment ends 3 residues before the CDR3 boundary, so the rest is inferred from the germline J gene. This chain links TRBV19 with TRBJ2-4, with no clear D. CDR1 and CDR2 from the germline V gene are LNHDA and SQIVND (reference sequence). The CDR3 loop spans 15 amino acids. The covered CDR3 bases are TGTGCCAGTAGTATAGATCTTGGAACAGCTTATGGT. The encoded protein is CASSIDLGTAYG. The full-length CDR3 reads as CASSIDLGTAYGQYF.

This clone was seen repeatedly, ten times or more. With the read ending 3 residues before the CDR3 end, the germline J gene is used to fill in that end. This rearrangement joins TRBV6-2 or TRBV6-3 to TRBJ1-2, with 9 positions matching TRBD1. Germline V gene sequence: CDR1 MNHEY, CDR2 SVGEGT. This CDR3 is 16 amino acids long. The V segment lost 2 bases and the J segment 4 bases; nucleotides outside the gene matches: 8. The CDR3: CASSYPTGTGFYGYTF. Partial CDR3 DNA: TGTGCCAGCAGTTACCCGACCGGGACAGGGTTCTATGGC.

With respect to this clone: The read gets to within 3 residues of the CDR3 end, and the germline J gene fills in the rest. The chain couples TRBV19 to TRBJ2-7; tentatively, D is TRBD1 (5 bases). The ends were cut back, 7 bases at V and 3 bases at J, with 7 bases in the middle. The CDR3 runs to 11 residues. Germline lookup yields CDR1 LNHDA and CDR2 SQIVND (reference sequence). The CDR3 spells CASKGDYEQYF. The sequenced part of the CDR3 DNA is TGTGCCAGTAAAGGGGACTACGAG.

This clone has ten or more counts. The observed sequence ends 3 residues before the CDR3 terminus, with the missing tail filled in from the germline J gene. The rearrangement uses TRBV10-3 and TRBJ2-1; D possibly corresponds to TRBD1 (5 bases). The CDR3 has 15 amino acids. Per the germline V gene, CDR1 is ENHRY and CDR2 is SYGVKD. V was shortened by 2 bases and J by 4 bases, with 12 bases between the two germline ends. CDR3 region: CAISEIRAGYNEQFF. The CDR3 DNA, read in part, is TGTGCCATCAGTGAGATACGGGCAGGGTACAATGAG.

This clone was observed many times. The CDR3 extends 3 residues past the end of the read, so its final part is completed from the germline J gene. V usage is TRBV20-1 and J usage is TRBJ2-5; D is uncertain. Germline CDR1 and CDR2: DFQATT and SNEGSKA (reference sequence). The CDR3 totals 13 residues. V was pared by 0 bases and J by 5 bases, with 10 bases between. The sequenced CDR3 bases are TGCAGTGCTAGAGATCCAGACGGGGAGACC. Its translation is CSARDPDGET. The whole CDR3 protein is CSARDPDGETQYF.

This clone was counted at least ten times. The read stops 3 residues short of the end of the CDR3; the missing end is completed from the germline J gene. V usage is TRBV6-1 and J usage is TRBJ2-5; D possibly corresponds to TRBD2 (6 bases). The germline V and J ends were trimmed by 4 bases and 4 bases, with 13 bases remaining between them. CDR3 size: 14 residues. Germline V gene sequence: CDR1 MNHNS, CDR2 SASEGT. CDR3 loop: CASSGREVGETQYF. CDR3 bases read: TGTGCCAGCAGTGGGCGGGAAGTTGGAGAGACC.

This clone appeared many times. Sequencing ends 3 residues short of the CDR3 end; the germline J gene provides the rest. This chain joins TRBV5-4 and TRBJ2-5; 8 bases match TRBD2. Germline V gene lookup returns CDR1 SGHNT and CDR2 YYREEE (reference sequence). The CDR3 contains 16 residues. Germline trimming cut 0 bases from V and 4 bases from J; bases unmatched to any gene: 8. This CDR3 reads CASSLVGRAGGETQYF. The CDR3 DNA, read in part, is TGTGCCAGCAGCTTGGTCGGCCGGGCGGGAGGAGAGACC.

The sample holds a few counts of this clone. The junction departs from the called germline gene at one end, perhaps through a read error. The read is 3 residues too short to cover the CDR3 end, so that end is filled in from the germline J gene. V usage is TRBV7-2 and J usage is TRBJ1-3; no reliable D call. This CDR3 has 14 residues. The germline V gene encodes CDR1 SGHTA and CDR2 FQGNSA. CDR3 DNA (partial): TGTGCCAGCAGCTTAGCGGGTTCAGGAAACACG. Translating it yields CASSLAGSGNT. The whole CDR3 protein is CASSLAGSGNTIYF. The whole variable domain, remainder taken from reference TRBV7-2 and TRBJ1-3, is GAGVSQSPSNKVTEKGKDVELRCDPISGHTALYWYRQSLGQGLEFLIYFQGNSAPDKSGLPSDRFSAERTGGSVSTLTIQRTQQEDSAVYLCASSLAGSGNTIYFGEGSWLTVV.

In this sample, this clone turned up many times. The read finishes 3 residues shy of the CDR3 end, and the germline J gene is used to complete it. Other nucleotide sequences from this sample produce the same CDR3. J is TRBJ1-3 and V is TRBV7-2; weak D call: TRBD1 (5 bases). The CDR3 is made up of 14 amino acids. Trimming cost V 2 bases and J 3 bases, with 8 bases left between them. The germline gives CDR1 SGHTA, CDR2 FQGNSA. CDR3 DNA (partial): TGTGCCAGCAGCTTACTAGGGGTTGGAAACACC. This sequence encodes CASSLLGVGNT. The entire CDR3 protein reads CASSLLGVGNTIYF.

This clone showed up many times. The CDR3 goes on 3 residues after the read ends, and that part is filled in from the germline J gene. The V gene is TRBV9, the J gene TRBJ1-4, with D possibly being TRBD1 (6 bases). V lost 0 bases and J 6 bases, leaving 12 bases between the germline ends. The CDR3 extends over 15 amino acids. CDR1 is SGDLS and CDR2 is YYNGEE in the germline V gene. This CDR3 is CASSVVGQEDEKLFF. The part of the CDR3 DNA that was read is TGTGCCAGCAGCGTAGTGGGACAAGAGGATGAAAAA.

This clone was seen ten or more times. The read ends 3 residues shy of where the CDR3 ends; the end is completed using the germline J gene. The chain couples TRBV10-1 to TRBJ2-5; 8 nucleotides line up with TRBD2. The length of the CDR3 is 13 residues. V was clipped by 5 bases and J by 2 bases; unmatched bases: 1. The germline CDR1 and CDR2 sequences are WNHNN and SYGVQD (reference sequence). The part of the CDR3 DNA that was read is TGCGCCAGCAGTTCTAGCGGGCAAGAGACC. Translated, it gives CASSSSGQET. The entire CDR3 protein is CASSSSGQETQYF.

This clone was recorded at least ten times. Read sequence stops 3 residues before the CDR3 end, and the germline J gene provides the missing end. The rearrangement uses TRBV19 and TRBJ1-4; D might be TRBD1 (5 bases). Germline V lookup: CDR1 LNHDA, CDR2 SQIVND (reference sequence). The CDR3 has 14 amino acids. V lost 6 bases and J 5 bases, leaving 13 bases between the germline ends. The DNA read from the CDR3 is TGTGCCAGTAGCCCGGACACCCCAAATGAAAAA. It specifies CASSPDTPNEK. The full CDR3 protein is CASSPDTPNEKLFF.